Below, one T cell receptor (beta chain) is given with its context. Original analysis: Researchers report that nucleated cell counts were estimated from reference gene primer amplification. Produced via immunoSEQ multiplex PCR; TCRdb's table is partial and in-frame only. V and J calls and clone size come straight from that table; D and trimming were deduced from the DNA. The sample carries about 130,000 clones, about 79% recorded once. This record comes from a study of blood T cell repertoires in COVID-19. For the study at large: Donors in the United States, Italy and Spain gave samples during acute or convalescent COVID-19. Sources were T cells, B-cell-depleted T cells, or PBMCs; the material itself was cDNA or gDNA.

Germline V gene lookup returns CDR1 ENHRY and CDR2 SYGVKD. The CDR3 covers 13 residues. Trimming pared 10 bases from V and 8 bases from J, leaving 17 bases between. Sequenced: peripheral blood. This receptor was obtained from a man in his forties or fifties with active or convalescent COVID-19. The J gene is TRBJ1-4, the V gene TRBV10-3; weak D call: TRBD1 (6 bases). The CDR3 DNA reads TGTGCCACTACAGGGACCTACAAAGAAAAACTGTTTTTT. Encoded protein: CATTGTYKEKLFF.